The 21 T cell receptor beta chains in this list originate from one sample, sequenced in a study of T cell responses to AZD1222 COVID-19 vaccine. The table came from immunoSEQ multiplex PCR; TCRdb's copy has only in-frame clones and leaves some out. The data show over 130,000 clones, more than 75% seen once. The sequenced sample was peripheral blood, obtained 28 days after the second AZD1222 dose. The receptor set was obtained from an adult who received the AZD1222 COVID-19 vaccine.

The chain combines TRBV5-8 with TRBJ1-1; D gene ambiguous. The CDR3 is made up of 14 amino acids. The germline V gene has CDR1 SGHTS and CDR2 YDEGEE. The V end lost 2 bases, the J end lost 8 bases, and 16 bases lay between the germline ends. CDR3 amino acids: CASSFLGPGAEAFF. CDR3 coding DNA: TGTGCCAGCAGCTTTTTGGGCCCTGGAGCCGAAGCTTTCTTT.

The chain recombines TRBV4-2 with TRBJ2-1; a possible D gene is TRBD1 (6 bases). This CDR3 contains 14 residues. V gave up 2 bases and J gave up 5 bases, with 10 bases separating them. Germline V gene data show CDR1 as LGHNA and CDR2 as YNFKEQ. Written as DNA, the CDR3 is TGTGCCAGCAGCCAAATCGAGGGGGACAATGAGCAGTTCTTC. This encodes CASSQIEGDNEQFF.

The CDR3 DNA follows: TGTGCCAGCAGTTACTCGAGCAGTGGATACCCCTACGAGCAGTACTTC. Encoded protein: CASSYSSSGYPYEQYF. This chain connects TRBV6-2 or TRBV6-3 to TRBJ2-7; D gene ambiguous. The germline CDR1 and CDR2 sequences are MNHEY and SVGEGT. The CDR3 is made up of 16 amino acids. The V gene lost 0 bases and the J gene lost 2 bases, with 14 bases spanning the gap.

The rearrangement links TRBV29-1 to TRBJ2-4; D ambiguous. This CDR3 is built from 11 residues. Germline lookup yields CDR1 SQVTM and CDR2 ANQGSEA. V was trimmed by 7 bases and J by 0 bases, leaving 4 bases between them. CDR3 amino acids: CSAVAKNIQYF. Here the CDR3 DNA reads TGCAGCGCCGTAGCCAAAAACATTCAGTACTTC.

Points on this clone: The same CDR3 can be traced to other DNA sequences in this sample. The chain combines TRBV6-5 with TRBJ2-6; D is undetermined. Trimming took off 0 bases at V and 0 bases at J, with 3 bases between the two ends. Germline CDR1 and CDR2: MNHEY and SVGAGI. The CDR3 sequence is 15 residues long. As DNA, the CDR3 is TGTGCCAGCAGTTACTCGGGCTCTGGGGCCAACGTCCTGACTTTC. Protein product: CASSYSGSGANVLTF.

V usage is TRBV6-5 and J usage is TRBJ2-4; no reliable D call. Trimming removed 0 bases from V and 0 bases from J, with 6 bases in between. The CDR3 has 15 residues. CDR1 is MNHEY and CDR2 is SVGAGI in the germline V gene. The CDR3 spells CASSYSGLAKNIQYF. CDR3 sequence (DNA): TGTGCCAGCAGTTACTCGGGCTTAGCCAAAAACATTCAGTACTTC.

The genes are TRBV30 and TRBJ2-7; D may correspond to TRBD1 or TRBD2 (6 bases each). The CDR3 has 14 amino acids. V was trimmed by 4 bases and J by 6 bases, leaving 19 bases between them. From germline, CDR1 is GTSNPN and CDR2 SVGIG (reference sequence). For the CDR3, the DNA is TGTGCCTGGACGCCTGGAGGGGGGATTGGCGAGCAGTACTTC. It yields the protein CAWTPGGGIGEQYF.

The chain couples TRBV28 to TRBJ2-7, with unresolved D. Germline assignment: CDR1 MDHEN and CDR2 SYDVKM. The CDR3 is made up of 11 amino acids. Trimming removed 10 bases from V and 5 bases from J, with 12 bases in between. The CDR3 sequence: CATSRTHEQYF. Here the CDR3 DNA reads TGTGCCACGTCGCGGACGCACGAGCAGTACTTC.

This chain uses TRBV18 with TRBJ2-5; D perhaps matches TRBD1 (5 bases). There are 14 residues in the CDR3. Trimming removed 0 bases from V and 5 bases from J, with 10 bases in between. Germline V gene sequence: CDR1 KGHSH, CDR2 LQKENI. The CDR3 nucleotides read TGTGCCAGCTCACCACCGGCAGGGCGTGAGACCCAGTACTTC. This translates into CASSPPAGRETQYF.

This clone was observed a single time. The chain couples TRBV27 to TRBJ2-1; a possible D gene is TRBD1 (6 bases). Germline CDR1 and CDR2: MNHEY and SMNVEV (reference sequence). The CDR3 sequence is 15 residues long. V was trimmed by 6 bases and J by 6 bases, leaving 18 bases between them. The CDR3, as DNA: TGTGCCAGCAGGGGGCACGGGACATATTTCAATGAGCAGTTCTTC. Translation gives CASRGHGTYFNEQFF.

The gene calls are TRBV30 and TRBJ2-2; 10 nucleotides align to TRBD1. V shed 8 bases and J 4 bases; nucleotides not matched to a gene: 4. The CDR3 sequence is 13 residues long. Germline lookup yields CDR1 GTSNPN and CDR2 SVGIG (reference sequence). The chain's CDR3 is CARRDRGTGELFF. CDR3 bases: TGTGCCCGCCGGGACAGGGGCACCGGGGAGCTGTTTTTT.

Written as DNA, the CDR3 is TGCGCCAGCAACCCCGGGACCCCCAATGAAAAACTGTTTTTT. Translation: CASNPGTPNEKLFF. The chain recombines TRBV5-1 with TRBJ1-4; possible D gene TRBD1, 5 bases. Deletions cut 6 bases from V and 5 bases from J, with 14 bases between. This CDR3 region has 14 residues. CDR1 SGHRS and CDR2 YFSETQ come from the germline V gene.

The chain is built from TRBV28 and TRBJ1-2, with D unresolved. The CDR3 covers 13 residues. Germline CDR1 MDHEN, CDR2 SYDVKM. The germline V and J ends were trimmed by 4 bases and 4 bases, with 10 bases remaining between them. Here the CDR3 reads CASSSTQTYGYTF. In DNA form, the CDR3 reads TGTGCCAGCAGTTCGACACAGACCTATGGCTACACCTTC.

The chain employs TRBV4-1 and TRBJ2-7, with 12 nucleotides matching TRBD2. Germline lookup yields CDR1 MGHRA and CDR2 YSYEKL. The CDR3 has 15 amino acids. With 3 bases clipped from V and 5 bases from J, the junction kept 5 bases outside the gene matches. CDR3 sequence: CASSHLAGGINEQYF. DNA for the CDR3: TGCGCCAGCAGCCACCTAGCGGGAGGGATAAACGAGCAGTACTTC.

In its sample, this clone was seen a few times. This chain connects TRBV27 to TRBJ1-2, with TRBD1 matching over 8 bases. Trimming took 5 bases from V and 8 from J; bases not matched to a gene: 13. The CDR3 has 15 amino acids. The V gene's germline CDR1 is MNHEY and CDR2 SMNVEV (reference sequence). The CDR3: CASSVRGPTGTGYTF. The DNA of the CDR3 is TGTGCCAGCAGTGTCAGGGGGCCCACCGGAACGGGCTACACCTTC.

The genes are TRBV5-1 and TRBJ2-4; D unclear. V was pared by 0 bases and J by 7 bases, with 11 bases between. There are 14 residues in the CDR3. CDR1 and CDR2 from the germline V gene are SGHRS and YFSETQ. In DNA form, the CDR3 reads TGCGCCAGCAGCTTGGGCAGGCAGATGAACATTCAGTACTTC. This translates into CASSLGRQMNIQYF. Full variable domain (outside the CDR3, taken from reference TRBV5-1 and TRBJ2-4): KAGVTQTPRYLIKTRGQQVTLSCSPISGHRSVSWYQQTPGQGLQFLFEYFSETQRNKGNFPGRFSGRQFSNSRSEMNVSTLELGDSALYLCASSLGRQMNIQYFGAGTRLSVL.

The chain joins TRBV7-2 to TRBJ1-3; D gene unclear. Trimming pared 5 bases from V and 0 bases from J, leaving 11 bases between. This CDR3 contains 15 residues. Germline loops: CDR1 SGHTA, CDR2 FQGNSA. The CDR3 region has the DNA TGTGCCAGCAGCACACGGACTGGCTCTGGAAACACCATATATTTT. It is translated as CASSTRTGSGNTIYF.

The CDR3 loop reads CASSSAGTGVLGYTF. The CDR3 DNA reads TGTGCCAGCAGCTCAGCCGGGACAGGGGTTCTTGGCTACACCTTC. V gene TRBV5-4 combines with J gene TRBJ1-2; 10 bases match TRBD1. The J segment lost 7 bases and the V segment lost 3 bases, leaving 9 bases of the junction unmatched. This CDR3 is built from 15 residues. Germline-derived CDR1 and CDR2 are SGHNT and YYREEE (reference sequence).

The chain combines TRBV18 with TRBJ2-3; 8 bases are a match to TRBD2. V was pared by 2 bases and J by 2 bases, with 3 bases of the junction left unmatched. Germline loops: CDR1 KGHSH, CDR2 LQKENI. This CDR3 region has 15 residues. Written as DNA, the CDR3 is TGTGCCAGCTCACCAGCGACTAGCGTCACAGATACGCAGTATTTT. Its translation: CASSPATSVTDTQYF.

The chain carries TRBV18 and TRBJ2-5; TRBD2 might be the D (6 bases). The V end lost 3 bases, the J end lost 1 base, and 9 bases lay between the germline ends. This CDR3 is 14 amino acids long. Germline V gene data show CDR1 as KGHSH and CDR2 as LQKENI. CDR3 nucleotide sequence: TGTGCCAGCTCACCCGGGAGTCCCCAAGAGACCCAGTACTTC. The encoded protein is CASSPGSPQETQYF.

The CDR3 DNA is TGTGCCAGCAGCTTCGGACACGGGGTGGTCACGCAGTATTTT. Protein sequence: CASSFGHGVVTQYF. The chain carries TRBV7-2 and TRBJ2-3; D possibly matches TRBD1 or TRBD2 (5 bases each). The CDR3 covers 14 residues. Between the trimmed V and J ends, which lost 3 bases and 9 bases, there was a span of 16 bases. Germline values: CDR1 SGHTA, CDR2 FQGNSA.